This TCR beta chain was captured by sequencing in a study of Ad26.COV2.S vaccination and SARS-CoV-2 variants. The treatment denotes: over 15 received Ad26.COV2.S at low or high dose, single or two shots; roughly five received placebo; per-sample allocation not given. Day 63 after the first vaccine or placebo injection was the time point for sampling. A remark on this clone: Its antigen is unidentified.

The CDR3 runs 15 residues. Germline V gene sequence: CDR1 SGHAT, CDR2 FQNNGV. V was pared by 3 bases and J by 7 bases, with 5 bases of the junction left unmatched. Findings and caveats of the study: A substantial breadth of spike-specific CD8+ and CD4+ T cell responses after vaccination has been reported.

Clones were sequenced by immunoSEQ multiplex PCR, and TCRdb holds only the in-frame ones, with some missing. The table shows roughly 380,000 clones, with approximately 85% occurring only once. The sample here was peripheral blood, taken in a trial of Ad26.COV2.S vaccine versus placebo. The receptor's source is a person between 18 and 59 years old who received the Ad26.COV2.S COVID-19 vaccine or a placebo. The chain has TRBV11-2 and TRBJ2-2; 10 bases are a match to TRBD2. In DNA form, the CDR3 reads TGTGCCAGCAGCTTCCTAGCGGGAGAGATCGGGGAGCTGTTTTTT. It is translated as CASSFLAGEIGELFF.